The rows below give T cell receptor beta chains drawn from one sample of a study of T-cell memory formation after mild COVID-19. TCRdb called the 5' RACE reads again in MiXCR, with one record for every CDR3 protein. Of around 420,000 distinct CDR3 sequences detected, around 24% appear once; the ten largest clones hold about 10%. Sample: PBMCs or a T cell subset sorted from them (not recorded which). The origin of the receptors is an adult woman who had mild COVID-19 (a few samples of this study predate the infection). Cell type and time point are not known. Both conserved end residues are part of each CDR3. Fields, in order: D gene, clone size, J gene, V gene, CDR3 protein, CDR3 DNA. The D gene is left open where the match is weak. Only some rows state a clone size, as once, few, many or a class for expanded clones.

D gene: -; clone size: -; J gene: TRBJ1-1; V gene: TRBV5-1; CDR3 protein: CASSLVTRRDLDTEAFF; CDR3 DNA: TGCGCCAGCAGCTTGGTCACACGCAGGGATTTGGACACTGAAGCTTTCTTT
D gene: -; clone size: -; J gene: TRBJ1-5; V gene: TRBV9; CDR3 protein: CASSVFQPQHF; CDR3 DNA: TGTGCCAGCAGCGTATTTCAGCCCCAGCATTTT
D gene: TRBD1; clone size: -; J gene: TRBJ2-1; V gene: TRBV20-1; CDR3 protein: CSARDRAVYNEQFF; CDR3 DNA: TGCAGTGCCAGGGACAGGGCTGTCTACAATGAGCAGTTCTTC
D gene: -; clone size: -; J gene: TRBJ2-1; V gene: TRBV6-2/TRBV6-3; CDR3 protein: CASSSDGGYNEQFF; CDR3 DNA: TGTGCCAGCAGTTCTGACGGCGGGTACAATGAGCAGTTCTTC
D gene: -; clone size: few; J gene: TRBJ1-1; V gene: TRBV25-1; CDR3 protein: CASSELGAAGAFF; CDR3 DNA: TGTGCCAGCAGTGAATTAGGGGCAGCCGGAGCTTTCTTT
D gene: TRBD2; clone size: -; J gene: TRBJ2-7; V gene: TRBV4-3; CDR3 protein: CASSPGLAEPYEQYF; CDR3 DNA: TGCGCCAGCAGCCCCGGACTAGCGGAACCCTACGAGCAGTACTTC
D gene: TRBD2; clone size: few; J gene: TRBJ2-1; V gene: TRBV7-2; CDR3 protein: CASSPRALAGGEQFF; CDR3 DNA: TGTGCCAGCAGCCCCCGCGCCCTAGCGGGGGGTGAGCAGTTCTTC
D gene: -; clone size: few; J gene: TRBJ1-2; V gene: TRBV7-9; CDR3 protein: CASSPSSTGARYGYTF; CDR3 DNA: TGTGCCAGCAGCCCCTCCTCGACAGGCGCCAGGTATGGCTACACCTTC
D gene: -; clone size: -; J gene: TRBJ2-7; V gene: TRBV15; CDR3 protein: CATRKLRDAGYEQYF; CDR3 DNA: TGTGCCACCAGAAAGCTCCGGGACGCCGGCTACGAGCAGTACTTC
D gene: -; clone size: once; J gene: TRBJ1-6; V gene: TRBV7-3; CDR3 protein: CASSSGSNASPLHF; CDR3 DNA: TGTGCCAGCTCATCCGGATCCAACGCTTCACCCCTCCACTTT
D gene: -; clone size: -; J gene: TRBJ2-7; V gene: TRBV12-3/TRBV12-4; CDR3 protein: CASSVGRRYEQYF; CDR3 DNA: TGTGCCAGCAGCGTAGGGCGCAGGTACGAGCAGTACTTC
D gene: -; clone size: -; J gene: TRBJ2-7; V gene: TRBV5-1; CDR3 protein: CASSSRTAAAYEQYF; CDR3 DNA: TGCGCCAGCAGCTCCAGGACAGCCGCAGCCTACGAGCAGTACTTC
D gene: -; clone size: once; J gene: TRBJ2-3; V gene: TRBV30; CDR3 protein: CACRQFGADTQYF; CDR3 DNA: TGTGCCTGCCGACAGTTCGGGGCGGATACGCAGTATTTT
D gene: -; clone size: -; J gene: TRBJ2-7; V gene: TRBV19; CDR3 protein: CASSMGAEAYEQYF; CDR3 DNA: TGTGCCAGTAGTATGGGAGCGGAAGCCTACGAGCAGTACTTC
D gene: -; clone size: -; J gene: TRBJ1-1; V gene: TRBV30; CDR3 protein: CAWGRPGTEAFF; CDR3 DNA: TGTGCCTGGGGTAGGCCGGGGACTGAAGCTTTCTTT
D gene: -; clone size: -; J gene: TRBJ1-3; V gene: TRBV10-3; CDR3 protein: CAISESGEPSGNTIYF; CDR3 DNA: TGTGCCATCAGTGAGTCTGGGGAGCCCTCCGGAAACACCATATATTTT
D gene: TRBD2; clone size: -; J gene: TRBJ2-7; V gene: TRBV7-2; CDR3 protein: CASSLTSAVWDF; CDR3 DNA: TGTGCCAGCAGCTTGACTAGCGCCGTATGGGACTTC
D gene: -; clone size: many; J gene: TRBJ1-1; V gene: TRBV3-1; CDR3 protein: CASSQGVGTEAFF; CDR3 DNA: TGTGCCAGCAGCCAAGGCGTGGGCACTGAAGCTTTCTTT
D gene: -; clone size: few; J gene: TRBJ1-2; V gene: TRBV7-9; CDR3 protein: CASSLGFGSYTF; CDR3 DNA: TGTGCCAGCAGCTTAGGATTCGGGTCCTACACCTTC
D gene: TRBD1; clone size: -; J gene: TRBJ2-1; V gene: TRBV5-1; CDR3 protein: CASRLTGNNEQFF; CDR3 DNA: TGCGCCAGCAGATTGACAGGGAACAATGAGCAGTTCTTC
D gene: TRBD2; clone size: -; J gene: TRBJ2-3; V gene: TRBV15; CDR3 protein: CATSRLAGFTDTQYF; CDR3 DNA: TGTGCCACCAGCAGACTAGCGGGGTTCACAGATACGCAGTATTTT
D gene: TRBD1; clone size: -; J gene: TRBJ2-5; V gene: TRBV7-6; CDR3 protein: CASSDLPGTGQETQYF; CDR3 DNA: TGTGCCAGCAGCGACCTTCCCGGGACAGGCCAAGAGACCCAGTACTTC
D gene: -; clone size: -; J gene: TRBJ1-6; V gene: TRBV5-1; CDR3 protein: CASSTTDSPLHF; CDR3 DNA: TGCGCCAGCAGCACCACAGATTCGCCCCTCCACTTT
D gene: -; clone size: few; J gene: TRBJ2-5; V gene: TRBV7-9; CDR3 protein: CASRPGTETQYF; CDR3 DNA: TGTGCCAGCAGACCAGGGACAGAGACCCAGTACTTC
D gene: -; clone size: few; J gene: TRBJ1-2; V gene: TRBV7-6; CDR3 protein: CASSISWAYGYTF; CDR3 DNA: TGTGCCAGCAGCATATCCTGGGCCTACGGCTACACCTTC
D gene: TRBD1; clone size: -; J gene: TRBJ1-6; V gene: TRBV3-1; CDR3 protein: CASSRNAGGQGSPLHF; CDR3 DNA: TGTGCCAGCAGCCGAAACGCAGGGGGCCAGGGATCACCCCTCCACTTT
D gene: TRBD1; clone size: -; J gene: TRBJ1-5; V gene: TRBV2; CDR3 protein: CASLEQMVGTARDSNQPQHF; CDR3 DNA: TGTGCCAGCCTTGAGCAGATGGTTGGGACAGCTAGAGATAGCAATCAGCCCCAGCATTTT
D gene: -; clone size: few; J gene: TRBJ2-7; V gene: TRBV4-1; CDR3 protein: CASSQAILRIGSAYEQYF; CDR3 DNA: TGCGCCAGCAGCCAAGCCATCCTCCGGATCGGTAGCGCCTACGAGCAGTACTTC
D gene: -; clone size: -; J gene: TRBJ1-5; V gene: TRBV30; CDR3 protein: CAWSVSNQPQHF; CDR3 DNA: TGTGCCTGGAGTGTGAGCAATCAGCCCCAGCATTTT
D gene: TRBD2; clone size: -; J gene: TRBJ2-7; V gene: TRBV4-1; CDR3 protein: CASSLRTSGYEQYF; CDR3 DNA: TGCGCCAGCAGCCTACGGACTAGCGGCTACGAGCAGTACTTC
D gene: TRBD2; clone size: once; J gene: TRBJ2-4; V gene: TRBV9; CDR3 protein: CASSVGSGGASKNIQYF; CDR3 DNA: TGTGCCAGCAGCGTAGGAAGCGGGGGGGCGTCCAAAAACATTCAGTACTTC
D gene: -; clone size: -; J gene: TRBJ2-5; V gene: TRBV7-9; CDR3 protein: CASVYSQTETQYF; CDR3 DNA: TGTGCCAGCGTCTATTCCCAGACAGAGACCCAGTACTTC
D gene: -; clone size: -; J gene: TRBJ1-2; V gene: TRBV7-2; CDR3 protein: CASSLEITAHGYTF; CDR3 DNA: TGTGCCAGCAGCTTAGAGATCACAGCCCACGGCTACACCTTC
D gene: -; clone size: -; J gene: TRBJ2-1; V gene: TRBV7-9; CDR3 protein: CASRSSSYNEQFF; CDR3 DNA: TGTGCCAGTAGGTCCAGCTCCTACAATGAGCAGTTCTTC
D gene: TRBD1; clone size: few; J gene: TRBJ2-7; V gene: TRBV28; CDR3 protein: CASRAKTGANYEQYF; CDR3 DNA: TGTGCCAGCAGGGCTAAGACAGGGGCAAACTACGAGCAGTACTTC
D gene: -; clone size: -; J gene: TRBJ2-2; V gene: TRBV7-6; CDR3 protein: CASSLVPGATNTGELFF; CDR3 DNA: TGTGCCAGCAGCTTAGTGCCGGGGGCCACGAACACCGGGGAGCTGTTTTTT
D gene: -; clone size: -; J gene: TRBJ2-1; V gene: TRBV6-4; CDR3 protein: CASSRTRFGEQFF; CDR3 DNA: TGTGCCAGCAGCAGGACCCGTTTCGGTGAGCAGTTCTTC
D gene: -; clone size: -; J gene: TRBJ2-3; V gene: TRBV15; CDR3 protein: CATSNVSLRTQYF; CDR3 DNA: TGTGCCACCAGCAACGTCAGCCTACGCACGCAGTATTTT
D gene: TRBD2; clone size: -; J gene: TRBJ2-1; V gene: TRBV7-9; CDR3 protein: CASSSTSGSVGYNEQFF; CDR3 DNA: TGTGCCAGCAGCTCGACTAGCGGGAGTGTGGGCTACAATGAGCAGTTCTTC
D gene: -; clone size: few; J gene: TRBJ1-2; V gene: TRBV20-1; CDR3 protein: CSASAEENYGYTF; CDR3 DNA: TGCAGTGCTAGTGCAGAGGAGAACTATGGCTACACCTTC
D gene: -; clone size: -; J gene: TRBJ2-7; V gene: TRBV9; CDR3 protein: CACSGWAPPTYEQYF; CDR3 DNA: TGTGCCTGTTCCGGGTGGGCACCCCCCACTTACGAGCAGTACTTC